This T cell receptor (beta chain) was sequenced in a study of technical replicates of blood from several donors. Generated by immunoSEQ multiplex PCR, the TCRdb table keeps only in-frame clones and is missing some. The data hold over 10,000 clones, with 95% observed a single time. Specimen: PBMCs. The sequence was collected from a human donor in good health.

CDR3 sequence reads: CASSFGTGGARNTEAFF. The CDR3 bases are TGTGCCAGCAGTTTCGGGACAGGGGGCGCTAGGAACACTGAAGCTTTCTTT. The chain recombines TRBV27 with TRBJ1-1; 12 bases agree with TRBD1. Unmatched junction bases numbered 6, after V lost 3 bases and J lost 1 base. This CDR3 spans 17 amino acids. Germline CDR1 and CDR2: MNHEY and SMNVEV (reference sequence).